Listed below are T cell receptor beta chains from one sample, sequenced in a study of cytomegalovirus exposure and HLA in healthy donors. Assay used: immunoSEQ multiplex PCR; TCRdb lists only in-frame clones, some missing. The sample includes 150,000 to 200,000 clones, approximately 80% of them seen just once. Sample: PBMCs. Receptors were obtained from a woman between 25 and 40 years old in good health and CMV-seropositive. Both conserved end residues are part of each CDR3. Each record gives: D gene, J gene, clone size, V gene, CDR3 protein, CDR3 DNA. A D gene is named only where the DNA matches it firmly. The size field is filled for only some rows; it gives once, few, many or a size class.

d_call: TRBD2; j_call: TRBJ2-7; clone_size: .; v_call: TRBV4-2; cdr3_aa: CASSQPQDGGGEQYF; cdr3_nt: TGTGCCAGCAGCCAACCCCAGGACGGGGGGGGCGAGCAGTACTTC
d_call: TRBD1; j_call: TRBJ1-4; clone_size: .; v_call: TRBV28; cdr3_aa: CASRPQGTEKLFF; cdr3_nt: TGTGCCAGCAGGCCACAGGGGACCGAAAAACTGTTTTTT
d_call: TRBD1; j_call: TRBJ1-5; clone_size: .; v_call: TRBV2; cdr3_aa: CASSQTGGHQPQHF; cdr3_nt: TGTGCCAGCAGTCAGACAGGGGGCCATCAGCCCCAGCATTTT
d_call: .; j_call: TRBJ1-5; clone_size: few; v_call: TRBV4-1; cdr3_aa: CASSQERVAQPQHF; cdr3_nt: TGCGCCAGCAGCCAAGAGCGGGTGGCTCAGCCCCAGCATTTT
d_call: TRBD2; j_call: TRBJ2-1; clone_size: .; v_call: TRBV4-1; cdr3_aa: CASSQVSGGAPEQFF; cdr3_nt: TGCGCCAGCAGCCAAGTTAGCGGGGGGGCCCCTGAGCAGTTCTTC
d_call: TRBD1; j_call: TRBJ2-6; clone_size: .; v_call: TRBV5-1; cdr3_aa: CASRTGQGARGANVLTF; cdr3_nt: TGCGCCAGCAGGACGGGACAGGGGGCGCGTGGGGCCAACGTCCTGACTTTC
d_call: TRBD1; j_call: TRBJ2-1; clone_size: few; v_call: TRBV2; cdr3_aa: CASNKNRGPVEQFF; cdr3_nt: TGTGCCAGCAACAAAAACAGGGGTCCGGTTGAGCAGTTCTTC
d_call: .; j_call: TRBJ1-5; clone_size: .; v_call: TRBV9; cdr3_aa: CASSVGGDGGQPQHF; cdr3_nt: TGTGCCAGCAGCGTAGGGGGGGACGGCGGTCAGCCCCAGCATTTT
d_call: .; j_call: TRBJ1-1; clone_size: few; v_call: TRBV27; cdr3_aa: CASSLFPDSLGNTEAFF; cdr3_nt: TGTGCCAGCAGTTTATTCCCGGACAGTCTGGGGAACACTGAAGCTTTCTTT
d_call: TRBD1; j_call: TRBJ2-7; clone_size: .; v_call: TRBV28; cdr3_aa: CASRTGGNEQYF; cdr3_nt: TGTGCCAGCAGGACAGGGGGAAACGAGCAGTACTTC